Following are 32 T cell receptor beta chains from one sample sequenced in a study of blood T cell repertoires in COVID-19. Repertoires were generated with immunoSEQ multiplex PCR, while TCRdb's copy carries only in-frame clones and drops some. The sample holds 120,000 to 150,000 clones; roughly 80% are singletons and the top ten take 7% to 9%. What was sequenced was peripheral blood. The receptor set was obtained from a human donor with acute or convalescent COVID-19. The donor label of this sample is uncertain.

This chain joins TRBV4-2 and TRBJ1-6; tentative D call: TRBD1 (5 bases). CDR1 is LGHNA, CDR2 YNFKEQ, per germline. CDR3 length: 17 residues. V was shortened by 11 bases and J by 6 bases, with 26 bases between the two germline ends. Here the CDR3 reads CAGSNIGGGDFNSPLHF. For the CDR3, the DNA is TGTGCCGGTAGCAACATCGGCGGGGGGGATTTTAATTCACCCCTCCACTTT.

The chain recombines TRBV27 with TRBJ1-3; TRBD1 might be the D (6 bases). CDR3 size: 15 residues. Germline V CDR1 and CDR2: MNHEY, SMNVEV (reference sequence). Trimming took 5 bases from V and 0 from J, leaving 11 bases between them. CDR3 protein: CASSAGASSGNTIYF. In nucleotides, the CDR3 is TGTGCCAGCAGTGCGGGGGCTAGCTCTGGAAACACCATATATTTT.

V is TRBV5-4 and J is TRBJ2-3, with D perhaps matching TRBD2 (6 bases). V dropped 3 bases and J dropped 6 bases, with 11 bases sitting between them. Germline CDR1 reads SGHNT; CDR2 reads YYREEE (reference sequence). CDR3 length equals 13 residues. As DNA, the CDR3 is TGTGCCAGCAGCTCTGAGGGAGGTGATACGCAGTATTTT. Translated: CASSSEGGDTQYF.

This clone was observed a handful of times. This chain links TRBV24-1 with TRBJ2-1; 8 positions agree with TRBD1. J was trimmed by 6 bases and V by 4 bases; bases with no gene match: 10. CDR1 KGHDR and CDR2 SFDVKD come from the germline V gene. The CDR3 consists of 16 residues. The CDR3 loop is CATSDRTGQGGNEQFF. The CDR3 nucleotides are TGTGCCACCAGTGACCGGACAGGGCAGGGCGGCAATGAGCAGTTCTTC.

The rearrangement links TRBV2 to TRBJ1-2; 9 positions agree with TRBD1. The CDR3 sequence is 15 residues long. V dropped 6 bases and J dropped 4; count of bases not matched to a gene: 9. Germline values: CDR1 SNHLY, CDR2 FYNNEI. For the CDR3, the DNA is TGTGCCAGCAGCCCGGACAGGGGAGGCTCCTATGGCTACACCTTC. Amino acids: CASSPDRGGSYGYTF.

The chain uses TRBV11-2 and TRBJ1-1; 7 bases fit TRBD1. This CDR3 has 15 amino acids. Trimming cost V 4 bases and J 0 bases; bases outside gene matches: 5. CDR1 is SGHAT, CDR2 FQNNGV, per germline. The chain's CDR3 is CASSSRTGMNTEAFF. As DNA, the CDR3 is TGTGCCAGCAGCTCCCGGACAGGCATGAACACTGAAGCTTTCTTT.

The gene calls are TRBV19 and TRBJ2-6; 8 bases agree with TRBD1. CDR3 length: 13 amino acids. V was pared by 7 bases and J by 7 bases, with 3 bases of the junction left unmatched. Germline loops: CDR1 LNHDA, CDR2 SQIVND (reference sequence). The CDR3 nucleotides are TGTGCCAGTATCGGGACAGGCGCCAACGTCCTGACTTTC. This codes for CASIGTGANVLTF.

This clone was detected ten times or more. The chain has TRBV7-8 and TRBJ1-5; D is possibly TRBD1 (6 bases). V was trimmed by 8 bases and J by 0 bases, leaving 14 bases between them. The germline CDR1 and CDR2 sequences are SGHVS and FQNEAQ. CDR3 size: 15 residues. CDR3 amino acids: CASSGGPTSNQPQHF. The CDR3 DNA follows: TGTGCCAGCTCCGGGGGGCCGACTAGCAATCAGCCCCAGCATTTT. Full variable domain (outside the CDR3, taken from reference TRBV7-8 and TRBJ1-5): GAGVSQSPRYKVAKRGQDVALRCDPISGHVSLFWYQQALGQGPEFLTYFQNEAQLDKSGLPSDRFFAERPEGSVSTLKIQRTQQEDSAVYLCASSGGPTSNQPQHFGDGTRLSIL.

The chain's CDR3 is CASSFLDRGTYGYTF. The CDR3 DNA follows: TGTGCCAGCAGCTTTTTGGACAGGGGCACCTATGGCTACACCTTC. The genes are TRBV5-6 and TRBJ1-2; 9 positions match TRBD1. The trim removed 2 bases at V and 4 bases at J, leaving 6 bases unmatched. The CDR3 spans 15 residues. CDR1 and CDR2 (germline): SGHDT, YYEEEE.

This clone was seen ten or more times. The chain links TRBV6-4 to TRBJ2-3, with 9 bases fitting TRBD2. Trimming removed 4 bases from V and 1 base from J; junction bases left unmatched: 0. The CDR3 sequence is 14 residues long. From germline, CDR1 is MRHNA and CDR2 SNTAGT. CDR3 nucleotides: TGTGCCAGCAGTGGGACTAGCGGCACAGATACGCAGTATTTT. It specifies CASSGTSGTDTQYF.

This chain joins TRBV14 and TRBJ1-6; 7 nucleotides line up with TRBD1. V dropped 10 bases and J dropped 6; count of bases not matched to a gene: 15. This CDR3 has 16 amino acids. Germline V gene lookup returns CDR1 SGHDN and CDR2 FVKESK. CDR3 sequence: CAIFTDRDRVNSPLHF. CDR3 sequence (DNA): TGTGCCATCTTTACTGACAGGGATAGAGTTAATTCACCCCTCCACTTT. Combining the CDR3 with reference TRBV14 and TRBJ1-6 gives the whole variable domain EAGVTQFPSHSVIEKGQTVTLRCDPISGHDNLYWYRRVMGKEIKFLLHFVKESKQDESGMPNNRFLAERTGGTYSTLKVQPAELEDSGVYFCAIFTDRDRVNSPLHFGNGTRLTVT.

This chain joins TRBV13 and TRBJ2-7; D is unresolved. CDR3 length equals 13 residues. Germline V gene data show CDR1 as PRHDT and CDR2 as FYEKMQ (reference sequence). V lost 4 bases and J lost 7, with 14 bases in between. Here the CDR3 reads CASSSRVLREQYF. CDR3 DNA: TGTGCCAGCAGCTCCCGGGTTCTGCGGGAGCAGTACTTC.

This chain connects TRBV19 to TRBJ2-3, with D possibly being TRBD2 (6 bases). V lost 7 bases to trimming and J lost 2 bases, with 16 bases between them. CDR3 length equals 15 residues. Germline CDR1 LNHDA, CDR2 SQIVND (reference sequence). In DNA, the CDR3 is TGTGCCAGTACCGGAGAAGCGGGCTTCACAGATACGCAGTATTTT. Protein sequence: CASTGEAGFTDTQYF.

The chain is built from TRBV5-4 and TRBJ1-1; maybe TRBD1 (5 bases). The V gene lost 2 bases and the J gene lost 4 bases, with 9 bases spanning the gap. The germline V gene encodes CDR1 SGHNT and CDR2 YYREEE (reference sequence). CDR3 length: 13 amino acids. The CDR3 DNA is TGTGCCAGCAGCTTCGCGGGGCTCACTGAAGCTTTCTTT. Protein product: CASSFAGLTEAFF.

The chain joins TRBV11-2 to TRBJ1-1, with TRBD1 as a possible D gene (5 bases). V shed 2 bases and J shed 6 bases, with 19 bases lying between them. In germline, CDR1 is SGHAT, CDR2 FQNNGV. This CDR3 has 16 residues. Here the CDR3 DNA reads TGTGCCAGCAGCTTACGGGGGAGGGGTCTAATGGCTGAAGCTTTCTTT. This translates into CASSLRGRGLMAEAFF.

The CDR3 bases are TGTGCCAGCAGCCGGGCCGGGGATTCACCCCTCCACTTT. Protein: CASSRAGDSPLHF. This chain links TRBV6-5 with TRBJ1-6; unclear D gene. Trimming cost V 6 bases and J 8 bases, with 11 bases left between them. The length of the CDR3 is 13 residues. Germline lookup yields CDR1 MNHEY and CDR2 SVGAGI.

In its sample, this clone was seen many times. The chain recombines TRBV11-2 with TRBJ1-1; TRBD1 aligns across 7 bases. Germline V gene data show CDR1 as SGHAT and CDR2 as FQNNGV. V lost 4 bases, J lost 12 bases, and 14 bases stayed unmatched. There are 14 residues in the CDR3. CDR3 nucleotide sequence: TGTGCCAGCAGCTCGGTGACAGGGAGAATGGGAACTTTCTTT. Protein sequence: CASSSVTGRMGTFF.

To note about this clone: In the same sample, other DNA sequences code for this CDR3. This chain connects TRBV5-4 to TRBJ1-3, with a weak D call TRBD1 (6 bases). Germline V gene lookup returns CDR1 SGHNT and CDR2 YYREEE (reference sequence). Between the trimmed V and J ends, which lost 4 bases and 1 base, there was a span of 9 bases. The length of the CDR3 is 14 residues. For the CDR3, the DNA is TGTGCCAGCAGCCCGACAGGATCTGGAAACACCATATATTTT. It encodes CASSPTGSGNTIYF.

V usage is TRBV15 and J usage is TRBJ1-2; D is unclear. V gave up 0 bases and J gave up 7 bases, with 9 bases separating them. The CDR3 covers 13 residues. The germline V gene has CDR1 LNHNV and CDR2 YYDKDF (reference sequence). CDR3 loop: CATSRETAVGYTF. The DNA of the CDR3 is TGTGCCACCAGCAGAGAAACAGCCGTTGGCTACACCTTC.

The chain links TRBV5-1 to TRBJ2-1; 10 bases fit TRBD1. Germline CDR1 reads SGHRS; CDR2 reads YFSETQ. This CDR3 is built from 17 residues. J was trimmed by 8 bases and V by 1 base; bases with no gene match: 12. In DNA form, the CDR3 reads TGCGCCAGCAGCTTGCTCCCTAAGGGACAGGGGAAGGATGAGCAGTTCTTC. It yields the protein CASSLLPKGQGKDEQFF. The variable domain in full, completed from reference TRBV5-1 and TRBJ2-1, reads KAGVTQTPRYLIKTRGQQVTLSCSPISGHRSVSWYQQTPGQGLQFLFEYFSETQRNKGNFPGRFSGRQFSNSRSEMNVSTLELGDSALYLCASSLLPKGQGKDEQFFGPGTRLTVL.

The chain uses TRBV15 and TRBJ2-3, with 7 bases aligning to TRBD2. The V gene's germline CDR1 is LNHNV and CDR2 YYDKDF (reference sequence). The ends lost 5 bases at V and 2 bases at J; junction bases unmatched: 7. CDR3 length: 15 amino acids. The CDR3 protein is CATSPVTSVTDTQYF. The CDR3 DNA is TGTGCCACCAGCCCGGTTACTAGCGTCACAGATACGCAGTATTTT.

This chain uses TRBV7-3 with TRBJ2-2; TRBD1 might be the D (6 bases). Germline lookup yields CDR1 SGHTA and CDR2 FQGTGA. This CDR3 is 15 amino acids long. V was shortened by 5 bases and J by 5 bases, with 15 bases between the two germline ends. CDR3 DNA sequence: TGTGCCAGCAGCCCTCACTTACAGGGAACCGGGGAGCTGTTTTTT. Its translation: CASSPHLQGTGELFF.

The chain couples TRBV7-5 to TRBJ2-7; TRBD2, as called in the table, went unchecked against the DNA. TRBV7-5 is described as a pseudogene. CDR3 size: 16 residues. The CDR3 sequence is CVRSLVRLPLSYEQYF. Here the CDR3 DNA reads TGTGTCAGAAGCTTAGTGCGACTCCCCCTCTCCTACGAGCAGTACTTC.

The chain recombines TRBV2 with TRBJ2-7; D may be TRBD2 (5 bases). V shed 2 bases and J shed 1 base, with 9 bases lying between them. The CDR3 totals 14 residues. Germline-derived CDR1 and CDR2 are SNHLY and FYNNEI. The CDR3 spells CASSERRRSYEQYF. The CDR3 DNA follows: TGTGCCAGCAGTGAAAGGAGGCGATCCTACGAGCAGTACTTC.

The chain couples TRBV19 to TRBJ2-3; the D gene is possibly TRBD2 (6 bases). CDR1 is LNHDA and CDR2 is SQIVND in the germline V gene (reference sequence). Trimming shortened V by 5 bases and J by 4 bases, and 16 bases separated the two germline ends. The CDR3 sequence is 15 residues long. The CDR3 region has the DNA TGTGCCAGTAGTCCCGGGAGAGTAGCCGCAGATACGCAGTATTTT. As protein: CASSPGRVAADTQYF.

The chain combines TRBV7-2 with TRBJ2-1, with D hard to call. The germline V and J ends were trimmed by 3 bases and 0 bases, with 3 bases remaining between them. The CDR3 runs to 13 residues. Germline V lookup: CDR1 SGHTA, CDR2 FQGNSA. The CDR3 is CASSLASYNEQFF. CDR3 bases: TGTGCCAGCAGCTTGGCCTCCTACAATGAGCAGTTCTTC.

This clone was recorded once. The V gene is TRBV5-6, the J gene TRBJ2-7, with a possible D match to TRBD1 (6 bases). The V and J ends lost 4 bases and 4 bases respectively, with 15 bases between them. The CDR3 covers 14 residues. Per germline, CDR1 SGHDT and CDR2 YYEEEE. The CDR3 spells CASSPWTEYYEQYF. Here the CDR3 DNA reads TGTGCCAGCAGCCCCTGGACAGAGTATTACGAGCAGTACTTC.

The J gene is TRBJ2-7, the V gene TRBV18; 9 bases line up with TRBD1. The V gene's germline CDR1 is KGHSH and CDR2 LQKENI. With 3 bases clipped from V and 2 bases from J, the junction kept 2 bases outside the gene matches. CDR3 length equals 14 residues. The CDR3 reads CASSPGTGTYEQYV. The DNA of the CDR3 is TGTGCCAGCTCACCGGGGACAGGGACCTACGAGCAGTACGTC.

The chain carries TRBV27 and TRBJ2-1, with 9 bases identical to TRBD2. Germline V lookup: CDR1 MNHEY, CDR2 SMNVEV (reference sequence). The V gene end was trimmed by 4 bases and the J gene end by 4 bases; junction bases not matched to a gene: 11. This CDR3 region has 17 residues. This CDR3 reads CASSSALAGMGYNEQFF. In DNA form, the CDR3 reads TGTGCCAGCAGTTCTGCTCTAGCGGGGATGGGATACAATGAGCAGTTCTTC.

This clone has only a few counts. Other DNA variants within this sample encode the same CDR3. The chain carries TRBV3-1 (or the pseudogene TRBV3-2) and TRBJ1-2; D is ambiguous. There are 12 residues in the CDR3. The V gene lost 4 bases and the J gene lost 5 bases, with 8 bases spanning the gap. CDR1 and CDR2 (germline): LGHDT, YNNKEL (reference sequence). The CDR3, as DNA: TGTGCCAGCAGCCGAACTGGTTATGGCTACACCTTC. The encoded protein is CASSRTGYGYTF.

The chain links TRBV29-1 to TRBJ1-1; 11 bases line up with TRBD1. CDR1 and CDR2 from the germline V gene are SQVTM and ANQGSEA. V lost 7 bases to trimming and J lost 3 bases; unmatched junction nucleotides: 7. The CDR3 has 14 amino acids. CDR3 bases: TGCAGCGGGACGGACAGGGGGCATGACACTGAAGCTTTCTTT. Translation gives CSGTDRGHDTEAFF.

This clone has just a few counts. The V gene is TRBV2, the J gene TRBJ2-7, with D uncertain. The CDR3 has 15 amino acids. Trimming took 7 bases from V and 2 from J, leaving 18 bases between them. The germline CDR1 and CDR2 sequences are SNHLY and FYNNEI. The CDR3, as DNA: TGTGCCAGCACCCCTGGTGGTAGTCTCGCCTACGAGCAGTACTTC. Translation: CASTPGGSLAYEQYF.